The next 11 T cell receptor beta chains were all read from a single sample in a study of graft-versus-host responses after intestinal transplantation. No cognate antigen is known for these TCRs. Only in-frame clones appear in the TCRdb table, and some are missing; sequencing was by immunoSEQ multiplex PCR. The table includes 98,000 or so clones, over 75% detected once. The sample consisted of unstimulated CD4+ T cells sorted from spleen or lymph node cells, taken before intestinal transplant. The source of these receptors is a human donor who received an intestinal transplant.

The V gene is TRBV9, the J gene TRBJ2-3; 10 positions agree with TRBD2. CDR1 SGDLS and CDR2 YYNGEE come from the germline V gene. This CDR3 spans 16 amino acids. With V trimmed by 2 bases and J by 5 bases, 8 bases remained unmatched. This CDR3 reads CASSVGLAEGIDTQYF. CDR3 coding DNA: TGTGCCAGCAGCGTTGGACTAGCGGAGGGTATAGATACGCAGTATTTT.

The table lists this clone with a few counts. This chain joins TRBV29-1 and TRBJ2-3; TRBD2 matches 8 bases. The J segment lost 1 base and the V segment lost 3 bases, leaving 3 bases of the junction unmatched. Germline V gene data show CDR1 as SQVTM and CDR2 as ANQGSEA. The CDR3 covers 14 residues. The CDR3: CSVDGGAGTDTQYF. In DNA, the CDR3 is TGCAGCGTTGACGGGGGGGCTGGCACAGATACGCAGTATTTT.

V and J are TRBV5-1 and TRBJ2-7; D is perhaps TRBD1 or TRBD2 (5 bases each). The V gene's germline CDR1 is SGHRS and CDR2 YFSETQ. Trimming cost V 3 bases and J 1 base, with 23 bases left between them. The CDR3 runs to 18 residues. CDR3 sequence: CASSSLVSGTASSYEQYF. CDR3 DNA: TGCGCCAGCAGCTCTCTCGTTTCCGGGACGGCGAGTTCCTACGAGCAGTACTTC.

V usage is TRBV6-5 and J usage is TRBJ1-6; tentative D call: TRBD1 (5 bases). Germline assignment: CDR1 MNHEY and CDR2 SVGAGI. The CDR3 extends over 13 amino acids. Trimming took off 6 bases at V and 7 bases at J, with 10 bases between the two ends. CDR3 DNA sequence: TGTGCCAGCAGAAAGGGGAGAAATTCACCCCTCCACTTT. Translating gives CASRKGRNSPLHF.

The CDR3 protein is CASSTRSRASGNEQYF. The CDR3 nucleotides are TGTGCCAGCAGTACCCGGTCTCGGGCATCGGGCAACGAGCAGTACTTC. The V gene is TRBV6-6, the J gene TRBJ2-7; D is unresolved. CDR1 and CDR2 (germline): MNHNY, SVGAGI (reference sequence). There are 16 residues in the CDR3. V lost 5 bases to trimming and J lost 5 bases, with 22 bases between them.

The chain joins TRBV5-4 to TRBJ1-2; D gene ambiguous. V dropped 3 bases and J dropped 1 base, with 7 bases sitting between them. Germline CDR1 SGHNT, CDR2 YYREEE (reference sequence). The CDR3 sequence is 13 residues long. CDR3 nucleotides: TGTGCCAGCAGCTCCAAAAGTAACTATGGCTACACCTTC. It is translated as CASSSKSNYGYTF.

The chain carries TRBV28 and TRBJ1-4; D ambiguous. This CDR3 spans 11 amino acids. Looked up from germline, CDR1 is MDHEN and CDR2 is SYDVKM. Trimming cost V 6 bases and J 7 bases, with 6 bases left between them. CDR3 sequence (DNA): TGTGCCAGCAGAGTCGCTGAAAAACTGTTTTTT. Its translation: CASRVAEKLFF.

This clone has a single count. The chain combines TRBV6-1 with TRBJ1-2; D is possibly TRBD1 (6 bases). This CDR3 region has 13 residues. Trimming removed 2 bases from V and 6 bases from J, with 10 bases in between. CDR1 is MNHNS and CDR2 is SASEGT in the germline V gene. CDR3 DNA sequence: TGTGCCAGCAGTGAAAGGTCAGGGGATGGCTACACCTTC. Its translation: CASSERSGDGYTF.

The rearrangement joins TRBV6-1 to TRBJ1-3; a weak D match, TRBD1 (5 bases). Deletions cut 1 base from V and 1 base from J, with 11 bases between. There are 16 residues in the CDR3. From germline, CDR1 is MNHNS and CDR2 SASEGT. Here the CDR3 DNA reads TGTGCCAGCAGTGAAGTAGGGGCGCTATCTGGAAACACCATATATTTT. It codes for CASSEVGALSGNTIYF.

This chain connects TRBV18 to TRBJ2-2; weak D call: TRBD1 (6 bases). Germline V gives CDR1 KGHSH, CDR2 LQKENI. V lost 5 bases to trimming and J lost 4 bases, with 8 bases between them. This CDR3 has 13 residues. CDR3 DNA sequence: TGTGCCAGCTCAACACAGGGCACCGGGGAGCTGTTTTTT. This translates into CASSTQGTGELFF.

This clone was observed a single time. The V gene is TRBV6-5, the J gene TRBJ1-2, with 9 bases that match TRBD1. The V gene's germline CDR1 is MNHEY and CDR2 SVGAGI. This CDR3 comprises 13 residues. Losses at the gene ends were 6 bases for V and 8 bases for J; bases not matched to a gene: 7. The CDR3 here is CASSPQGAEGYTF. The CDR3 DNA reads as TGTGCCAGCAGCCCACAGGGGGCGGAGGGCTACACCTTC.